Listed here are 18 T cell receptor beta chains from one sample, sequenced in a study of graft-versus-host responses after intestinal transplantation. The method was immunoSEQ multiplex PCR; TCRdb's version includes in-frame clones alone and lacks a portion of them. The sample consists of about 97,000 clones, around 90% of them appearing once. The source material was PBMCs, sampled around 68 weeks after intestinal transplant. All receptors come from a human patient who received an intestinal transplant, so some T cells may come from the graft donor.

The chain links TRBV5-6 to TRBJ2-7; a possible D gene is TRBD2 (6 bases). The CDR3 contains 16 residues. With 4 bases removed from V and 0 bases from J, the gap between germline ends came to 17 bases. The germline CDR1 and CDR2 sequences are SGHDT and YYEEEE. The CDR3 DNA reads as TGTGCCAGCAGCCCGAAACATCCGGGGGTCTCCTACGAGCAGTACTTC. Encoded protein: CASSPKHPGVSYEQYF.

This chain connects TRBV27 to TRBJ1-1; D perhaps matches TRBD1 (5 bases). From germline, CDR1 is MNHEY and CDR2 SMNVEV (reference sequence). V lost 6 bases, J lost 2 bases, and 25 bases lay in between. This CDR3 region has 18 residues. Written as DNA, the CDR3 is TGTGCCAGCAGCCTGGGGACTGCATGGGGCAGGAGAAACACTGAAGCTTTCTTT. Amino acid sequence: CASSLGTAWGRRNTEAFF.

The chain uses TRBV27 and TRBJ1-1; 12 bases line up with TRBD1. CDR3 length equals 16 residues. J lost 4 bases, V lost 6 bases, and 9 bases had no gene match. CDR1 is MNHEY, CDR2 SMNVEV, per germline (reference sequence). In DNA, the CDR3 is TGTGCCAGCAGGGGGACAGGGGGCGTGTTGGGCACTGAAGCTTTCTTT. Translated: CASRGTGGVLGTEAFF.

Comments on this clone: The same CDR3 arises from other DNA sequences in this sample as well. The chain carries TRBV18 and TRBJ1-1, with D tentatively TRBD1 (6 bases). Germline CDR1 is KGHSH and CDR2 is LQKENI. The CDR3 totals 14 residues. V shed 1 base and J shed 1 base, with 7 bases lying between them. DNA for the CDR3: TGTGCCAGCTCACCACAGACAGGGAACACTGAAGCTTTCTTT. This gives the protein CASSPQTGNTEAFF.

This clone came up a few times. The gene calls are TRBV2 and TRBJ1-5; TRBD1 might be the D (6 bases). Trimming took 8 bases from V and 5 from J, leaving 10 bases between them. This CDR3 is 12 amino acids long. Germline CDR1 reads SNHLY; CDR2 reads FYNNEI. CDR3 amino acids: CASWDTHQPQHF. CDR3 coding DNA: TGTGCCAGCTGGGACACCCATCAGCCCCAGCATTTT.

CDR3 in amino acids: CASSIRTSGTQYF. The CDR3 bases are TGTGCCAGTAGTATACGGACTAGCGGGACCCAGTACTTC. The chain combines TRBV19 with TRBJ2-5; 10 positions match TRBD2. Trimming took 2 bases from V and 7 from J; bases not matched to a gene: 1. Germline lookup yields CDR1 LNHDA and CDR2 SQIVND (reference sequence). The CDR3 has 13 amino acids.

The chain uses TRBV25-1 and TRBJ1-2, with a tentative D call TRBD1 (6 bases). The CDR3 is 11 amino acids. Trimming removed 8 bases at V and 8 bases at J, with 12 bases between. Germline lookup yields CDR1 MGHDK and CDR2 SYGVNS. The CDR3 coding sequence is TGTGCCAGCGGGGCAGGGGACGGCTACACCTTC. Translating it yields CASGAGDGYTF.

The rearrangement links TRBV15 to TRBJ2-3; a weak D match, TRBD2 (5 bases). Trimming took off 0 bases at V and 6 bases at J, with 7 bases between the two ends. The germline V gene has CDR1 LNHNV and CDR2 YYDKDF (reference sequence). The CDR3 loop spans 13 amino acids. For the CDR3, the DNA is TGTGCCACCAGCAGAGATCGAGGGGATACGCAGTATTTT. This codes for CATSRDRGDTQYF.

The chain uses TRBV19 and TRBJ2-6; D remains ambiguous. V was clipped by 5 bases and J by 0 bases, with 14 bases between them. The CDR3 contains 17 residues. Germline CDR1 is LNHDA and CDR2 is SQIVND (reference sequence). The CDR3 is CASSPSPVGSGANVLTF. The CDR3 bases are TGTGCCAGTAGTCCCTCTCCTGTCGGCTCTGGGGCCAACGTCCTGACTTTC.

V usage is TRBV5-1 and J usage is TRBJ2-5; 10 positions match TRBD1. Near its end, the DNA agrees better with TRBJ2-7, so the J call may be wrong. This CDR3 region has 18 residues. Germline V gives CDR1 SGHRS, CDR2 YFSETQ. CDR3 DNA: TGCGCCAGCAGCTTGGTAGGGAGGGGACAGGGGACCTCCTACGAGCAGTACTTC. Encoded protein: CASSLVGRGQGTSYEQYF.

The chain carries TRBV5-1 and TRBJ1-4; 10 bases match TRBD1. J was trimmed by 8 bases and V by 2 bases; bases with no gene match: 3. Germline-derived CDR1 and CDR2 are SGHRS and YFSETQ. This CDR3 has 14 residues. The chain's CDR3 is CASSFGDRGEKLFF. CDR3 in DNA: TGCGCCAGCAGCTTCGGGGACAGGGGCGAAAAACTGTTTTTT.

The chain's CDR3 is CAISESLPRYDYGYTF. CDR3 DNA sequence: TGTGCCATCAGTGAGTCCCTTCCCCGATACGACTATGGCTACACCTTC. The V and J genes are TRBV10-3 and TRBJ1-2, with no clear D. The CDR3 length is 16 residues. Trimming removed 0 bases from V and 3 bases from J, with 14 bases in between. Germline lookup yields CDR1 ENHRY and CDR2 SYGVKD.

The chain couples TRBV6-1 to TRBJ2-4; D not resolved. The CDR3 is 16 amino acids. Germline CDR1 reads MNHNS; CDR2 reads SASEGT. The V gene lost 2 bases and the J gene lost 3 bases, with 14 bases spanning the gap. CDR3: CASSEMYQRVKNIQYF. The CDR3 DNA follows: TGTGCCAGCAGTGAAATGTACCAGCGCGTCAAAAACATTCAGTACTTC.

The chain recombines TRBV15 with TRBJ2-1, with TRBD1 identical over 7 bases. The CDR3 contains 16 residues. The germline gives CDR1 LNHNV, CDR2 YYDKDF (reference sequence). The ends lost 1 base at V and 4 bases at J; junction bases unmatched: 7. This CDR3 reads CATSRAYRGSYNEQFF. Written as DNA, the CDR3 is TGTGCCACCAGCAGAGCGTACAGGGGCAGTTACAATGAGCAGTTCTTC.

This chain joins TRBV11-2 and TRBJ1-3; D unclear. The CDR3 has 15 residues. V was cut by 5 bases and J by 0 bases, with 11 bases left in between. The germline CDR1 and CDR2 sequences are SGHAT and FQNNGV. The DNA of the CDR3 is TGTGCCAGCAGCCCTGACATCTTCTCTGGAAACACCATATATTTT. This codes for CASSPDIFSGNTIYF.

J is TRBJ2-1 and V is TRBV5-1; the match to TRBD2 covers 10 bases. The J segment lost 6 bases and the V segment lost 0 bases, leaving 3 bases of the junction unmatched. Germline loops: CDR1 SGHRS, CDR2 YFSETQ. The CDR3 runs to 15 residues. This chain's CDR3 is CASSLDGTSANEQFF. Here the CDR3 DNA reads TGCGCCAGCAGCTTGGATGGGACTAGCGCCAATGAGCAGTTCTTC.

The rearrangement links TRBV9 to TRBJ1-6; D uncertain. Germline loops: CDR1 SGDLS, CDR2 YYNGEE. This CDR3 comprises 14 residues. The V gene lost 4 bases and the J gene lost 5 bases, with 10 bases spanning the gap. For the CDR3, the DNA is TGTGCCAGCAGCCCCGGCCTAGATAATTCACCCCTCCACTTT. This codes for CASSPGLDNSPLHF.

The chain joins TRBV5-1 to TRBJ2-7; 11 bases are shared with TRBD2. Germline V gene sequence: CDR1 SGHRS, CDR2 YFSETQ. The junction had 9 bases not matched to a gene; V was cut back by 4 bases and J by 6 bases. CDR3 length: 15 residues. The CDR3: CASSTALAGGSEQYF. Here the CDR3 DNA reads TGCGCCAGCAGCACCGCCCTAGCGGGGGGTTCCGAGCAGTACTTC.